These T cell receptor beta chains were read from a single sample in a study of blood T cell repertoires in COVID-19. Generated by immunoSEQ multiplex PCR, the TCRdb table keeps only in-frame clones and is missing some. The data show some 250,000 clones, around 82% seen once. Sequencing was carried out using peripheral blood. The receptor set was obtained from a man aged 40-50 years with active or convalescent COVID-19. Both conserved end residues are part of each CDR3. Each record gives: D gene, clone size, CDR3 length, V gene, J gene, CDR3 DNA, CDR3 protein. A D gene is named only where the DNA matches it firmly. Not all rows give a size; the values are once, few, many and, for expanded clones, a class.

TRBD2,NA,18,TRBV28,TRBJ2-5,TGTGCCAGCAGTTCCCCCGGGACTAGCGTCCTCGGAGGGGAGACCCAGTACTTC,CASSSPGTSVLGGETQYF
NA,NA,15,TRBV19,TRBJ1-6,TGTGCCAGTAGTATATCCGGGACAAATAATTCACCCCTCCACTTT,CASSISGTNNSPLHF
TRBD1,NA,13,TRBV7-2,TRBJ1-5,TGTGCCAGCAGCGTTGGACAGGGCCAGCCCCAGCATTTT,CASSVGQGQPQHF
TRBD2,NA,16,TRBV5-1,TRBJ2-7,TGCGCCAGCAGCTTGGTTGTAGCGGGGGTAAGCTACGAGCAGTACTTC,CASSLVVAGVSYEQYF
TRBD1,NA,15,TRBV15,TRBJ2-5,TGTGCCACCAGCCCCTGGCGAGGGGGCGGGGAGACCCAGTACTTC,CATSPWRGGGETQYF
TRBD2,NA,16,TRBV6-2/TRBV6-3,TRBJ2-7,TGTGCCAGCAGTTACGGGGGACTAGCGGGAGTCACCCGGCAGTACTTC,CASSYGGLAGVTRQYF
TRBD2,few,14,TRBV5-1,TRBJ2-7,TGCGCCAGCAGCAAGGGACTAGCGGGCTACGAGCAGTACTTC,CASSKGLAGYEQYF
NA,NA,14,TRBV6-5,TRBJ2-7,TGTGCCAGCAGTCCTGACAGGAGAACCTACGAGCAGTACTTC,CASSPDRRTYEQYF
NA,few,15,TRBV24-1,TRBJ1-5,TGTGCCACCCACCCCGGGGTATATAGCAATCAGCCCCAGCATTTT,CATHPGVYSNQPQHF
NA,NA,16,TRBV6-1,TRBJ1-3,TGTGCCAGCAGTGAATTATGGGGCCCCTCTGGAAACACCATATATTTT,CASSELWGPSGNTIYF
TRBD1,NA,15,TRBV10-3,TRBJ2-2,TGTGCCATCAGTGAGAACCAGGGGGCCAGCGGGGAGCTGTTTTTT,CAISENQGASGELFF
TRBD1,once,14,TRBV6-5,TRBJ2-7,TGTGCCAGCAGTTACAGGGGGCTTGCCTACGAGCAGTACTTC,CASSYRGLAYEQYF
NA,NA,13,TRBV4-2,TRBJ2-3,TGTGCCAGCAGCGTCACAACCACAGATACGCAGTATTTT,CASSVTTTDTQYF
NA,NA,12,TRBV12-3/TRBV12-4,TRBJ1-1,TGTGCCAGCAGTTACGGGTCGACTGAAGCTTTCTTT,CASSYGSTEAFF
NA,NA,15,TRBV11-2,TRBJ1-1,TGTGCCAGCAGCTCCGGCCAGGGGTTAAACACTGAAGCTTTCTTT,CASSSGQGLNTEAFF
NA,NA,18,TRBV6-2/TRBV6-3,TRBJ1-1,TGTGCCAGCAGTTACTCAGTGGTGGTGGCAGGGGCCCACACTGAAGCTTTCTTT,CASSYSVVVAGAHTEAFF